The clone carrying this TCR beta chain appeared once. Its cognate antigen is unknown. This sample was included in a study of cytomegalovirus exposure and HLA in healthy donors. Turning to the study itself: From some 180 million T cells, an earlier analysis saw 120 million or so unique TCR beta sequences. Overall study results and limits: HLA-A and HLA-B allele assignments for most subjects were reportedly predicted accurately using TCR beta sequences. There was a cluster of highly shared sequence variants that was likely a sequencing artifact. HLA allele associations emerged for about 18,000 TCR beta sequences in a later analysis, at 0.05 false discovery rate.

Germline CDR1 LNHNV, CDR2 YYDKDF (reference sequence). The CDR3 sequence is 13 residues long. V lost 0 bases to trimming and J lost 5 bases, with 7 bases between them. The study ran its PCR with 60 Vbeta and 13 Jbeta primers. Here immunoSEQ multiplex PCR was the method, and the copy in TCRdb shows in-frame clones only, minus some. The repertoire consists of under 200,000 clones, with less than 90% occurring once and the leading ten covering roughly 4.5%. The sequence came from a woman between 45 and 60 years old in good health and CMV-seropositive. The sample comprised PBMCs. J is TRBJ1-2 and V is TRBV15; no definite D call. CDR3: CATSRDQTYGYTF. CDR3 DNA: TGTGCCACCAGCAGAGATCAGACATATGGCTACACCTTC.